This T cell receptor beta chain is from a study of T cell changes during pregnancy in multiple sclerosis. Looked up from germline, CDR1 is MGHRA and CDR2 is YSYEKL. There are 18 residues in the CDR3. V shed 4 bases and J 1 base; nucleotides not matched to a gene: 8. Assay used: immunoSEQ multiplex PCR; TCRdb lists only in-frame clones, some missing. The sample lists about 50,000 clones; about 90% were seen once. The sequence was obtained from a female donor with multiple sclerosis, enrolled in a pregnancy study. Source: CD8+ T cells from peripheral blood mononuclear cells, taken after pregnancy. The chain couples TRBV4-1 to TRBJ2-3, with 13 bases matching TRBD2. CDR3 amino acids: CASSLFSGLAGGTDTQYF. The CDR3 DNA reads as TGCGCCAGCAGCCTTTTCTCCGGACTAGCGGGGGGCACAGATACGCAGTATTTT.